The 17 T cell receptor beta chains below all came from one sample that was sequenced in a study of cytomegalovirus exposure and HLA in healthy donors. A multiplex PCR was run with 60 Vbeta primers and 13 Jbeta primers. Profiling relied on immunoSEQ multiplex PCR, and the TCRdb table lists in-frame clones only, not all of them. Recorded for this sample: about 44,000 clones. Material: PBMCs. These receptors came from a male donor in good health and CMV-seronegative.

This chain connects TRBV5-5 to TRBJ1-3; D gene unclear. Trimming took 0 bases from V and 5 from J, leaving 15 bases between them. This CDR3 is 16 amino acids long. Germline V CDR1 and CDR2: SGHKS, YYEKEE (reference sequence). The CDR3: CASSLELAGNRNTIYF. As DNA, the CDR3 is TGTGCCAGCAGCTTGGAACTTGCGGGGAATAGAAACACCATATATTTT. The variable domain in full, with the rest retrieved from reference TRBV5-5 and TRBJ1-3, is DAGVTQSPTHLIKTRGQQVTLRCSPISGHKSVSWYQQVLGQGPQFIFQYYEKEERGRGNFPDRFSARQFPNYSSELNVNALLLGDSALYLCASSLELAGNRNTIYFGEGSWLTVV.

The V call is TRBV28, the J call TRBJ1-1, with 9 bases matching TRBD1. CDR3 length equals 13 residues. Germline V gives CDR1 MDHEN, CDR2 SYDVKM. With 6 bases clipped from V and 10 bases from J, the junction kept 9 bases outside the gene matches. The CDR3 loop reads CASRRDRASGAFF. In nucleotides, the CDR3 is TGTGCCAGCAGGAGGGACAGGGCCTCGGGAGCTTTCTTT.

This chain uses TRBV11-2 with TRBJ2-7, with 9 bases lining up with TRBD2. With V trimmed by 5 bases and J by 2 bases, 19 bases remained unmatched. The CDR3 totals 19 residues. Germline V CDR1 and CDR2: SGHAT, FQNNGV. CDR3: CASSNDGPGHSGSPYEQYF. The DNA for the CDR3 is TGTGCCAGCAGCAACGATGGCCCAGGACATAGCGGGAGCCCCTACGAGCAGTACTTC.

The chain uses TRBV6-6 and TRBJ2-5; 9 bases match TRBD2. The CDR3 is made up of 14 amino acids. V was pared by 2 bases and J by 6 bases, with 4 bases of the junction left unmatched. CDR1 MNHNY and CDR2 SVGAGI come from the germline V gene (reference sequence). The CDR3 DNA reads as TGTGCCAGCAGTTACGCGGGAGGGCCTCAGACCCAGTACTTC. Amino acids: CASSYAGGPQTQYF.

CDR3 sequence: CASSRTSGGSSYEQYF. CDR3 nucleotides: TGTGCCAGCAGCAGAACTAGCGGGGGGAGCTCCTACGAGCAGTACTTC. V usage is TRBV7-8 and J usage is TRBJ2-7; 12 bases align to TRBD2. In germline, CDR1 is SGHVS, CDR2 FQNEAQ. The CDR3 contains 16 residues. Trimming took 5 bases from V and 0 from J; bases not matched to a gene: 5.

This clone shows up as large by frequency. The sample carries other DNA sequences with the same CDR3. The rearrangement joins TRBV5-4 to TRBJ1-1; 10 bases match TRBD1. V was clipped by 0 bases and J by 6 bases; unmatched bases: 8. The CDR3 totals 16 residues. The V gene's germline CDR1 is SGHNT and CDR2 YYREEE (reference sequence). The CDR3 loop is CASSLAMTGGRAEAFF. CDR3 DNA: TGTGCCAGCAGCTTGGCCATGACAGGGGGCAGGGCTGAAGCTTTCTTT.

This chain connects TRBV15 to TRBJ2-6; no clear D. Germline assignment: CDR1 LNHNV and CDR2 YYDKDF (reference sequence). Trimming cost V 2 bases and J 2 bases, with 13 bases left between them. This CDR3 spans 17 amino acids. CDR3 residues: CATSRSYSGAGANVLTF. In DNA, the CDR3 is TGTGCCACCAGCAGAAGCTACTCAGGCGCTGGGGCCAACGTCCTGACTTTC.

In the case of this clone: The junction departs from germline at one end; a sequencing error may be responsible. The rearrangement joins TRBV7-7 to TRBJ2-2; D possibly corresponds to TRBD2 (6 bases). The germline V gene encodes CDR1 SSHAT and CDR2 FNYEAQ (reference sequence). This CDR3 has 14 amino acids. The CDR3 nucleotides read TGTGCTAGCAGCTTCGGACTATCCACCGGGGAGCTGTTTTTT. Its protein is CASSFGLSTGELFF.

The chain couples TRBV4-1 to TRBJ2-7; TRBD2 matches 10 bases. The J segment lost 7 bases and the V segment lost 4 bases, leaving 10 bases of the junction unmatched. Germline CDR1 MGHRA, CDR2 YSYEKL. The CDR3 runs 15 residues. In DNA form, the CDR3 reads TGCGCCAGCAGCCCCCGTGCACTAGCGGGGCGAGAGCAGTACTTC. This encodes CASSPRALAGREQYF.

The J gene is TRBJ2-7, the V gene TRBV5-1, with TRBD1 identical over 9 bases. CDR1 is SGHRS, CDR2 YFSETQ, per germline. This CDR3 comprises 14 residues. The ends lost 4 bases at V and 5 bases at J; junction bases unmatched: 7. The CDR3 sequence: CASSRGTGGDEQYF. The CDR3 DNA sequence: TGCGCCAGCAGCCGGGGCACAGGGGGCGACGAGCAGTACTTC.

J is TRBJ1-2 and V is TRBV6-1; no reliable D call. This CDR3 contains 14 residues. Germline CDR1 reads MNHNS; CDR2 reads SASEGT. V lost 0 bases to trimming and J lost 0 bases, with 5 bases between them. The CDR3 is CASSEARPNYGYTF. The DNA of the CDR3 is TGTGCCAGCAGTGAAGCGCGGCCTAACTATGGCTACACCTTC.

The chain has TRBV7-9 and TRBJ1-4; unclear D gene. Germline V gene sequence: CDR1 SEHNR, CDR2 FQNEAQ (reference sequence). This CDR3 is 14 amino acids long. Trimming stripped 2 bases from V and 8 bases from J, with 12 bases between. The DNA for the CDR3 is TGTGCCAGCAGCTTAATCTCATCGGGGGAAAAACTGTTTTTT. As protein: CASSLISSGEKLFF.

The rearrangement links TRBV6-1 to TRBJ2-7; tentatively, D is TRBD2 (5 bases). CDR3 size: 14 residues. Per germline, CDR1 MNHNS and CDR2 SASEGT. V lost 5 bases, J lost 2 bases, and 13 bases lay in between. CDR3 sequence (DNA): TGTGCCAGCAGTCTTAGCGCGAAAACCTACGAGCAGTACTTC. This encodes CASSLSAKTYEQYF.

The chain is built from TRBV5-1 and TRBJ2-7; TRBD1 agrees at 8 bases. In germline, CDR1 is SGHRS, CDR2 YFSETQ. The CDR3 has 13 residues. Trimming at V came to 4 bases and at J to 6 bases, leaving 6 bases not matched to a gene. CDR3 DNA: TGCGCCAGCAGCCGGCGGGACAGGACCGAGCAGTACTTC. As protein: CASSRRDRTEQYF.

The chain joins TRBV11-2 to TRBJ2-7; tentatively, D is TRBD2 (5 bases). The germline V gene has CDR1 SGHAT and CDR2 FQNNGV. The germline V and J ends were trimmed by 5 bases and 4 bases, with 15 bases remaining between them. The CDR3 extends over 14 amino acids. CDR3 amino acids: CASSHTGKRYEQYF. The CDR3 DNA reads TGTGCCAGCAGCCACACGGGGAAGCGGTACGAGCAGTACTTC.

This sequence joins TRBV2 and TRBJ2-1, with 8 nucleotides matching TRBD2. Germline assignment: CDR1 SNHLY and CDR2 FYNNEI. CDR3 length: 18 residues. Trimming at V came to 7 bases and at J to 0 bases, leaving 14 bases not matched to a gene. The CDR3 DNA follows: TGTGCCAGCACCGAAGTGGGGCTAGCGGGTAGCTCCTACAATGAGCAGTTCTTC. This gives the protein CASTEVGLAGSSYNEQFF.

Here the CDR3 DNA reads TGTGCCAGCAGCTTGTCTAGCGGGAAGCGCTACGAGCAGTACTTC. Residues: CASSLSSGKRYEQYF. The chain employs TRBV7-2 and TRBJ2-7; 9 bases map to TRBD2. V shed 3 bases and J 3 bases; nucleotides not matched to a gene: 6. This CDR3 has 15 residues. The germline V gene has CDR1 SGHTA and CDR2 FQGNSA.